A single sample gave rise to the 2 T cell receptor beta chains below, sequenced in a study of beta chain features in type 1 diabetes. Whole-study results and caveats: Type 1 diabetes patients showed a moderate but significant shortening of TCRB CDR3s in all four CD4+ subsets.

Their antigen targets remain unknown. The whole isolated RNA underwent reverse transcription, so sequencing captured expressed TCRB transcripts. Clones were sequenced by immunoSEQ multiplex PCR, and TCRdb holds only the in-frame ones, with some missing. The data show around 600,000 clones, roughly 12% seen once. Material: naive CD4+ T cells from blood. The source of these receptors is a man younger than 45 with type 1 diabetes.

J is TRBJ2-5 and V is TRBV9; 7 bases match TRBD1. Trimming at V came to 3 bases and at J to 10 bases, leaving 6 bases not matched to a gene. This CDR3 comprises 12 residues. Per the germline V gene, CDR1 is SGDLS and CDR2 is YYNGEE. The CDR3 DNA follows: TGTGCCAGCAGCGCCGACAGGGCAGTCCAGTACTTC. It yields the protein CASSADRAVQYF.

The rearrangement joins TRBV14 to TRBJ2-1, with D hard to call. Trimming cost V 2 bases and J 4 bases, with 15 bases left between them. The CDR3 contains 16 residues. CDR1 and CDR2 (germline): SGHDN, FVKESK. The CDR3 loop is CASSQLQPSNYNEQFF. In DNA, the CDR3 is TGTGCCAGCAGCCAACTACAGCCCAGTAATTACAATGAGCAGTTCTTC.